This passage covers 32 T cell receptor beta chains from one sample sequenced in a study of cytotoxic CD8 clonotypes in ibrutinib-treated CLL. Using immunoSEQ multiplex PCR, the repertoire was profiled, and TCRdb retains in-frame clones only, with some absent. The sample lists approximately 100,000 clones; 58% were seen once. Specimen: PBMCs, collected after 24 months of ibrutinib treatment. These receptors were taken from a human donor with chronic lymphocytic leukemia.

This sequence joins TRBV30 and TRBJ1-1; TRBD1 agrees at 8 bases. The CDR3 extends over 13 amino acids. The trim removed 8 bases at V and 8 bases at J, leaving 13 bases unmatched. Germline V gene data show CDR1 as GTSNPN and CDR2 as SVGIG (reference sequence). CDR3 residues: CARKLQGAAEAFF. CDR3 bases: TGTGCCAGAAAACTCCAGGGGGCCGCCGAAGCTTTCTTT.

This chain joins TRBV30 and TRBJ2-1, with TRBD2 matching over 11 bases. Germline trimming cut 2 bases from V and 8 bases from J; bases unmatched to any gene: 8. Per germline, CDR1 GTSNPN and CDR2 SVGIG (reference sequence). The CDR3 consists of 15 residues. CDR3 protein: CAWSIISGGADEQFF. In DNA, the CDR3 is TGTGCCTGGAGTATCATTAGCGGGGGGGCCGATGAGCAGTTCTTC.

This clone was counted between two and nine times. The chain employs TRBV20-1 and TRBJ1-5; 7 bases align to TRBD1. This CDR3 is built from 11 residues. CDR1 is DFQATT, CDR2 SNEGSKA, per germline (reference sequence). The V segment lost 7 bases and the J segment 15 bases; nucleotides outside the gene matches: 12. CDR3 in amino acids: CSERDRAKRHF. The CDR3 coding sequence is TGCAGTGAACGCGACAGGGCAAAAAGGCATTTT.

J is TRBJ2-7 and V is TRBV7-2; the D gene is possibly TRBD1 (6 bases). This CDR3 has 15 residues. From germline, CDR1 is SGHTA and CDR2 FQGNSA. Trimming removed 0 bases at V and 3 bases at J, with 12 bases between. The CDR3 region has the DNA TGTGCCAGCAGCTTAGCAGGGGCAGGGGTCTACGAGCAGTACTTC. Translating gives CASSLAGAGVYEQYF.

This clone was recorded a few times. This chain's CDR3 is CASSISGGSYEQYF. CDR3 nucleotide sequence: TGTGCCAGCAGTATTAGCGGGGGGTCCTACGAGCAGTACTTC. The chain employs TRBV7-3 and TRBJ2-7, with 10 bases lining up with TRBD2. CDR3 length equals 14 residues. The trim removed 6 bases at V and 1 base at J, leaving 3 bases unmatched. Germline V gene lookup returns CDR1 SGHTA and CDR2 FQGTGA.

This sequence joins TRBV10-3 and TRBJ2-5, with TRBD2 matching 8 bases. Losses at the gene ends were 2 bases for V and 4 bases for J; bases not matched to a gene: 6. The CDR3 totals 15 residues. CDR1 ENHRY and CDR2 SYGVKD come from the germline V gene. The CDR3 reads CAISEAGGGRETQYF. The DNA for the CDR3 is TGTGCCATCAGTGAGGCCGGGGGGGGCCGAGAGACCCAGTACTTC.

The chain combines TRBV7-3 with TRBJ2-2, with D tentatively TRBD1 (6 bases). With 5 bases removed from V and 6 bases from J, the gap between germline ends came to 19 bases. CDR1 and CDR2 from the germline V gene are SGHTA and FQGTGA. CDR3 size: 16 residues. As DNA, the CDR3 is TGTGCCAGCAGCCCCGGGCTGATTGAGGGGGCCGGGGAGCTGTTTTTT. It is translated as CASSPGLIEGAGELFF. Supplemented by reference TRBV7-3 and TRBJ2-2, the full variable domain reads GAGVSQTPSNKVTEKGKYVELRCDPISGHTALYWYRQSLGQGPEFLIYFQGTGAADDSGLPNDRFFAVRPEGSVSTLKIQRTERGDSAVYLCASSPGLIEGAGELFFGEGSRLTVL.

This clone appeared a few times. The chain employs TRBV6-5 and TRBJ1-6, with unresolved D. Trimming removed 4 bases at V and 7 bases at J, with 14 bases between. Germline CDR1 reads MNHEY; CDR2 reads SVGAGI. The CDR3 loop spans 15 amino acids. CDR3 amino acids: CASSSWESRNSPLHF. CDR3 bases: TGTGCCAGCAGTTCTTGGGAATCGCGCAATTCACCCCTCCACTTT.

The rearrangement joins TRBV5-1 to TRBJ2-5, with 11 bases that match TRBD1. V gave up 3 bases and J gave up 4 bases; unmatched junction bases: 5. From germline, CDR1 is SGHRS and CDR2 YFSETQ. This CDR3 region has 15 residues. Here the CDR3 DNA reads TGCGCCAGCAGCTCGGGACAGGGGGGACGAGAGACCCAGTACTTC. Its protein product is CASSSGQGGRETQYF.

About this clone itself: Other DNA variants within this sample encode the same CDR3. The V gene is TRBV6-6, the J gene TRBJ2-2; D unclear. Trimming removed 7 bases at V and 0 bases at J, with 6 bases between. This CDR3 has 13 amino acids. Germline loops: CDR1 MNHNY, CDR2 SVGAGI (reference sequence). CDR3 loop: CASKGSNTGELFF. DNA for the CDR3: TGTGCCAGCAAAGGGTCGAACACCGGGGAGCTGTTTTTT.

This clone was counted only a few times. The gene calls are TRBV4-1 and TRBJ1-4; no definite D call. V lost 3 bases to trimming and J lost 5 bases, with 7 bases between them. The CDR3 has 13 amino acids. CDR1 MGHRA and CDR2 YSYEKL come from the germline V gene. The DNA for the CDR3 is TGCGCCAGCAGCCAGGGTCTGAATGAAAAACTGTTTTTT. The encoded protein is CASSQGLNEKLFF.

The rearrangement links TRBV28 to TRBJ2-7, with no clear D. The CDR3 covers 13 residues. Trimming pared 5 bases from V and 6 bases from J, leaving 14 bases between. CDR1 and CDR2 from the germline V gene are MDHEN and SYDVKM. The CDR3 DNA reads TGTGCCAGCAGTGTACACCCAGGTCCCGAGCAGTACTTC. Amino acids: CASSVHPGPEQYF.

This clone was observed a single time. The chain recombines TRBV4-2 with TRBJ2-7, with 10 bases that match TRBD2. With V trimmed by 4 bases and J by 7 bases, 10 bases remained unmatched. Germline CDR1 reads LGHNA; CDR2 reads YNFKEQ. The CDR3 is 15 amino acids. The CDR3 reads CASSRGGLAGEEQYF. The CDR3 DNA reads TGTGCCAGCAGCCGGGGTGGGCTAGCGGGGGAGGAGCAGTACTTC.

This chain uses TRBV11-3 with TRBJ1-4, with D unresolved. Germline-derived CDR1 and CDR2 are SGHNT and YENEEA. The CDR3 is 13 residues long. V shed 3 bases and J shed 5 bases, with 7 bases lying between them. CDR3 sequence (DNA): TGTGCCAGCAGCTTTTTGTTAAATGAAAAACTGTTTTTT. Translated, it gives CASSFLLNEKLFF.

The chain has TRBV7-2 and TRBJ2-1, with 9 bases aligning to TRBD1. This CDR3 spans 14 amino acids. The germline CDR1 and CDR2 sequences are SGHTA and FQGNSA. V lost 3 bases and J lost 8; bases outside the gene matches: 5. The CDR3 loop is CASSFWGQGDEQFF. DNA for the CDR3: TGTGCCAGCAGCTTTTGGGGACAGGGTGATGAGCAGTTCTTC.

The rearrangement uses TRBV29-1 and TRBJ2-7; no reliable D call. CDR3 length: 14 amino acids. Germline V gene sequence: CDR1 SQVTM, CDR2 ANQGSEA. In DNA form, the CDR3 reads TGCACCACGAGCGCCAGTGGAAGCTCCTACGAGCAGTACTTC. As protein: CTTSASGSSYEQYF.

The rearrangement uses TRBV30 and TRBJ2-5; 8 bases line up with TRBD2. Germline V CDR1 and CDR2: GTSNPN, SVGIG (reference sequence). The length of the CDR3 is 15 residues. The J segment lost 4 bases and the V segment lost 0 bases, leaving 7 bases of the junction unmatched. The CDR3 reads CAWSVRTSFGETQYF. CDR3 DNA sequence: TGTGCCTGGAGTGTGAGGACTAGCTTCGGAGAGACCCAGTACTTC.

The chain has TRBV18 and TRBJ2-6; unclear D gene. Germline CDR1 is KGHSH and CDR2 is LQKENI. The ends were cut back, 2 bases at V and 0 bases at J, with 8 bases in the middle. This CDR3 contains 16 residues. The CDR3, as DNA: TGTGCCAGCTCACCAAGCCAGTCCTCTGGGGCCAACGTCCTGACTTTC. It codes for CASSPSQSSGANVLTF.

V and J are TRBV4-2 and TRBJ2-7, with TRBD2 identical over 9 bases. After removal of 4 bases from V and 2 bases from J, the junction contained 12 bases not matched to a gene. CDR1 LGHNA and CDR2 YNFKEQ come from the germline V gene. This CDR3 is 17 amino acids long. The CDR3 coding sequence is TGTGCCAGCAGCCGGGACCCAACGGGACTAGCTGCCTACGAGCAGTACTTC. It encodes CASSRDPTGLAAYEQYF.

The V and J genes are TRBV5-4 and TRBJ1-4, with 8 positions matching TRBD1. V dropped 4 bases and J dropped 5; count of bases not matched to a gene: 10. In germline, CDR1 is SGHNT, CDR2 YYREEE (reference sequence). CDR3 length equals 16 residues. The CDR3 sequence: CASSELQGGKNEKLFF. The DNA of the CDR3 is TGTGCCAGCAGCGAGCTACAGGGGGGGAAGAATGAAAAACTGTTTTTT.

The chain combines TRBV28 with TRBJ1-5; D not certain. The CDR3 extends over 12 amino acids. V lost 9 bases and J 4 bases, leaving 10 bases between the germline ends. Germline V gene lookup returns CDR1 MDHEN and CDR2 SYDVKM. CDR3 residues: CASSRVNQPQHF. The CDR3 nucleotides read TGTGCCAGTTCTCGGGTGAATCAGCCCCAGCATTTT.

The gene calls are TRBV29-1 and TRBJ2-7; 8 bases map to TRBD2. V dropped 0 bases and J dropped 7; count of bases not matched to a gene: 8. Germline V gene lookup returns CDR1 SQVTM and CDR2 ANQGSEA. The CDR3 is 14 amino acids. CDR3 protein: CSVEDPGGAGEQYF. CDR3 nucleotides: TGCAGCGTTGAAGATCCCGGGGGGGCAGGAGAGCAGTACTTC.

The rearrangement uses TRBV5-1 and TRBJ2-2; the match to TRBD2 covers 8 bases. Germline V gene sequence: CDR1 SGHRS, CDR2 YFSETQ. Trimming cost V 3 bases and J 7 bases; bases outside gene matches: 11. This CDR3 is 16 amino acids long. CDR3 nucleotides: TGCGCCAGCAGCTCTAGCGGGTTGGGCACTAGCGGGGAGCTGTTTTTT. It is translated as CASSSSGLGTSGELFF.

The chain employs TRBV29-1 and TRBJ2-3, with no clear D. The V and J ends lost 4 bases and 6 bases respectively, with 8 bases between them. The length of the CDR3 is 11 residues. Germline assignment: CDR1 SQVTM and CDR2 ANQGSEA. The CDR3 coding sequence is TGCAGCGTTGGTACGGCGGATACGCAGTATTTT. This translates into CSVGTADTQYF.

V is TRBV5-6 and J is TRBJ2-7, with a possible D match to TRBD2 (6 bases). Germline values: CDR1 SGHDT, CDR2 YYEEEE. V was clipped by 3 bases and J by 6 bases, with 16 bases between them. CDR3 length: 14 amino acids. CDR3 coding DNA: TGTGCCAGCAGCTCGGGACTTCCACCCCTCGAGCAGTACTTC. Its translation: CASSSGLPPLEQYF.

The chain uses TRBV30 and TRBJ1-5; TRBD1 matches at 8 bases. V dropped 5 bases and J dropped 4; count of bases not matched to a gene: 10. Germline CDR1 is GTSNPN and CDR2 is SVGIG (reference sequence). The CDR3 is 15 residues long. The CDR3 DNA reads as TGTGCCTGGGCCGGACAGGGCGGGTTTAATCAGCCCCAGCATTTT. Its protein product is CAWAGQGGFNQPQHF.

Only a few counts were recorded for this clone. The V and J genes are TRBV11-3 and TRBJ2-5; D not resolved. The germline V and J ends were trimmed by 5 bases and 2 bases, with 3 bases remaining between them. Looked up from germline, CDR1 is SGHNT and CDR2 is YENEEA. This CDR3 contains 11 residues. The CDR3 here is CASSHQETQYF. CDR3 sequence (DNA): TGTGCCAGCAGCCATCAAGAGACCCAGTACTTC.

The chain employs TRBV28 and TRBJ2-6, with D possibly TRBD1 on 5 matching bases. Deletions cut 6 bases from V and 0 bases from J, with 9 bases between. This CDR3 has 15 amino acids. The germline V gene encodes CDR1 MDHEN and CDR2 SYDVKM. The CDR3: CASRRTPSGANVLTF. In nucleotides, the CDR3 is TGTGCCAGCAGAAGGACACCCTCTGGGGCCAACGTCCTGACTTTC.

This clone came up a few times. This chain links TRBV7-9 with TRBJ1-3; no firm D call. The CDR3 loop spans 14 amino acids. Deletions cut 1 base from V and 4 bases from J, with 8 bases between. The germline CDR1 and CDR2 sequences are SEHNR and FQNEAQ (reference sequence). CDR3 residues: CASSLVGLGNTIYF. CDR3 nucleotide sequence: TGTGCCAGCAGCTTAGTCGGACTCGGAAACACCATATATTTT.

This sequence joins TRBV9 and TRBJ2-3; 11 nucleotides match TRBD2. V shed 4 bases and J 8 bases; nucleotides not matched to a gene: 9. Per germline, CDR1 SGDLS and CDR2 YYNGEE. The CDR3 is made up of 15 amino acids. The CDR3 DNA is TGTGCCAGCAGCCCTAAGACTAGCGGGGATATTACGCAGTATTTT. It codes for CASSPKTSGDITQYF.

The chain uses TRBV19 and TRBJ2-3, with D uncertain. Germline loops: CDR1 LNHDA, CDR2 SQIVND (reference sequence). The CDR3 runs 13 residues. The V end lost 5 bases, the J end lost 3 bases, and 9 bases lay between the germline ends. The CDR3 nucleotides are TGTGCCAGTAGTGACCCGCCGACAGATACGCAGTATTTT. It translates to CASSDPPTDTQYF.

There are a few counts of this clone. The chain recombines TRBV2 with TRBJ1-5; D gene ambiguous. V was pared by 6 bases and J by 5 bases, with 14 bases between. Per the germline V gene, CDR1 is SNHLY and CDR2 is FYNNEI. CDR3 size: 14 residues. The CDR3 is CASRTSGWDQPQHF. CDR3 DNA sequence: TGTGCCAGCAGGACAAGCGGGTGGGATCAGCCCCAGCATTTT.